The 20 T cell receptor beta chains presented below share a single source sample, sequenced in a study of shared clonotypes between healthy human individuals. The table came from immunoSEQ multiplex PCR; TCRdb's copy has only in-frame clones and leaves some out. The sample includes more than 2,000,000 clones, approximately 95% seen only once; the top ten take about 0.41%. The sequencing input was naive CD4+ T cells from PBMCs. Subset indicated: CD45RA+ positively selected. The source is a man aged 18 to 29 in good health. Some clones in this sample may be carry-over from other donors' samples.

The rearrangement joins TRBV7-9 to TRBJ1-1; tentatively, D is TRBD1 (5 bases). The CDR3 totals 16 residues. Trimming shortened V by 5 bases and J by 1 base, and 17 bases separated the two germline ends. The germline CDR1 and CDR2 sequences are SEHNR and FQNEAQ (reference sequence). CDR3 residues: CASSAPQTGPNTEAFF. CDR3 bases: TGTGCCAGCAGCGCTCCTCAAACAGGACCGAACACTGAAGCTTTCTTT. Supplemented by reference TRBV7-9 and TRBJ1-1, the full variable domain reads DTGVSQNPRHKITKRGQNVTFRCDPISEHNRLYWYRQTLGQGPEFLTYFQNEAQLEKSRLLSDRFSAERPKGSFSTLEIQRTEQGDSAMYLCASSAPQTGPNTEAFFGQGTRLTVV.

Worth noting for this clone: The germline gene is not matched at one end of the junction; a read error may be the cause. The rearrangement joins TRBV5-1 to TRBJ2-2; TRBD2 matches 9 bases. Germline CDR1 is SGHRS and CDR2 is YFSETQ. This CDR3 region has 15 residues. The CDR3 loop reads CASSFSTSGAGELLF. For the CDR3, the DNA is TGCGCCAGCAGCTTTTCGACTAGCGGCGCCGGGGAGCTGCTTTTT. Together with reference TRBV5-1 and TRBJ2-2, the CDR3 gives the full variable domain: KAGVTQTPRYLIKTRGQQVTLSCSPISGHRSVSWYQQTPGQGLQFLFEYFSETQRNKGNFPGRFSGRQFSNSRSEMNVSTLELGDSALYLCASSFSTSGAGELLFGEGSRLTVL.

This chain links TRBV5-1 with TRBJ2-3; TRBD2 matches at 11 bases. This CDR3 spans 14 amino acids. Germline trimming cut 4 bases from V and 6 bases from J; bases unmatched to any gene: 4. Germline CDR1 is SGHRS and CDR2 is YFSETQ. The CDR3 is CASSRIAGGDTQYF. The DNA for the CDR3 is TGCGCCAGCAGCCGAATAGCGGGAGGGGATACGCAGTATTTT.

J is TRBJ1-1 and V is TRBV4-1; D gene unclear. Trimming shortened V by 4 bases and J by 1 base, and 10 bases separated the two germline ends. This CDR3 is built from 14 residues. CDR1 and CDR2 (germline): MGHRA, YSYEKL. CDR3 coding DNA: TGCGCCAGCAGCCGCCCGGCGGGGAACACTGAAGCTTTCTTT. Residues: CASSRPAGNTEAFF.

V gene TRBV14 combines with J gene TRBJ1-2; 7 bases agree with TRBD1. The CDR3 contains 13 residues. Per germline, CDR1 SGHDN and CDR2 FVKESK. The junction had 8 bases not matched to a gene; V was cut back by 6 bases and J by 7 bases. CDR3 amino acids: CASRLTGVGGYTF. In DNA form, the CDR3 reads TGTGCCAGCAGACTAACAGGGGTCGGTGGCTACACCTTC. The complete variable domain, with remaining parts taken from reference TRBV14 and TRBJ1-2, reads EAGVTQFPSHSVIEKGQTVTLRCDPISGHDNLYWYRRVMGKEIKFLLHFVKESKQDESGMPNNRFLAERTGGTYSTLKVQPAELEDSGVYFCASRLTGVGGYTFGSGTRLTVV.

The chain has TRBV2 and TRBJ2-7; D is unclear. Trimming cost V 7 bases and J 3 bases, with 16 bases left between them. CDR1 is SNHLY and CDR2 is FYNNEI in the germline V gene. This CDR3 has 14 residues. The CDR3 reads CASKTSRVNYEQYF. CDR3 in DNA: TGTGCCAGCAAGACCTCCCGAGTAAACTACGAGCAGTACTTC.

The J gene is TRBJ2-1, the V gene TRBV11-1, with unresolved D. This CDR3 spans 10 amino acids. V dropped 5 bases and J dropped 10 bases, with 6 bases sitting between them. Germline loops: CDR1 SGHAT, CDR2 FQDESV (reference sequence). CDR3 DNA sequence: TGTGCCAGCAGCGGGGTCGAGCAGTTCTTC. This sequence encodes CASSGVEQFF.

Concerning this clone itself: This CDR3 is also generated by other DNA sequences in the sample. The J gene is TRBJ1-5, the V gene TRBV5-1; maybe TRBD1 (5 bases). Trimming took off 4 bases at V and 5 bases at J, with 10 bases between the two ends. The CDR3 extends over 13 amino acids. Germline assignment: CDR1 SGHRS and CDR2 YFSETQ. The CDR3 loop is CASSPQGDQPQHF. In DNA, the CDR3 is TGCGCCAGCAGCCCGCAAGGGGATCAGCCCCAGCATTTT.

As regards this clone: In the same sample, other DNA sequences code for this CDR3. The CDR3 DNA sequence: TGTGCCAGCAGTTTATTAACAGGGGAGCTGTTTTTT. Translating it yields CASSLLTGELFF. The rearrangement joins TRBV28 to TRBJ2-2; D not certain. V was trimmed by 1 base and J by 8 bases, leaving 5 bases between them. CDR1 MDHEN and CDR2 SYDVKM come from the germline V gene. The CDR3 covers 12 residues.

The V gene is TRBV5-1, the J gene TRBJ2-2; 8 bases align to TRBD2. V shed 0 bases and J 6 bases; nucleotides not matched to a gene: 19. Per the germline V gene, CDR1 is SGHRS and CDR2 is YFSETQ. CDR3 length equals 20 residues. CDR3 in DNA: TGCGCCAGCAGCTTGGTCTCGTCCATGGCGGGAGGCGGTCGGGCCGGGGAGCTGTTTTTT. Translating it yields CASSLVSSMAGGGRAGELFF.

For the CDR3, the DNA is TGTGCCAGCAGCGAGACTAGCGGGGGCGGCACCGGGGAGCTGTTTTTT. It encodes CASSETSGGGTGELFF. This chain joins TRBV6-6 and TRBJ2-2; 12 positions agree with TRBD2. This CDR3 has 16 residues. Germline V gene sequence: CDR1 MNHNY, CDR2 SVGAGI (reference sequence). Trimming removed 6 bases from V and 4 bases from J; junction bases left unmatched: 6.

The rearrangement joins TRBV28 to TRBJ2-1; unclear D gene. CDR1 is MDHEN and CDR2 is SYDVKM in the germline V gene. CDR3 size: 11 residues. Trimming shortened V by 6 bases and J by 7 bases, and 7 bases separated the two germline ends. The CDR3 bases are TGTGCCAGCAGCCGGAGAAATGAGCAGTTCTTC. Translating gives CASSRRNEQFF.

The J gene is TRBJ1-2, the V gene TRBV4-2; D is uncertain. Germline values: CDR1 LGHNA, CDR2 YNFKEQ. The CDR3 totals 13 residues. V lost 1 base to trimming and J lost 8 bases, with 11 bases between them. CDR3 sequence: CASSQVVPGGYTF. CDR3 nucleotide sequence: TGTGCCAGCAGCCAAGTAGTACCCGGCGGCTACACCTTC.

This clone was counted only a few times. The chain joins TRBV7-9 to TRBJ1-1; tentatively, D is TRBD1 (6 bases). Germline lookup yields CDR1 SEHNR and CDR2 FQNEAQ (reference sequence). The CDR3 has 15 amino acids. Trimming took 2 bases from V and 5 from J, leaving 15 bases between them. CDR3 in DNA: TGTGCCAGCAGCTTACTCGCTCAGGGGCGGACTGAAGCTTTCTTT. This encodes CASSLLAQGRTEAFF. The full variable domain, with the rest looked up from reference TRBV7-9 and TRBJ1-1, is DTGVSQNPRHKITKRGQNVTFRCDPISEHNRLYWYRQTLGQGPEFLTYFQNEAQLEKSRLLSDRFSAERPKGSFSTLEIQRTEQGDSAMYLCASSLLAQGRTEAFFGQGTRLTVV.

The CDR3 loop is CASRPPDRLQETQYF. Written as DNA, the CDR3 is TGTGCCAGCAGACCTCCGGACAGGCTCCAAGAGACCCAGTACTTC. The chain recombines TRBV21-1 with TRBJ2-5; the table's D call of TRBD1 was not tested on the DNA. TRBV21-1 is shown as a pseudogene. The CDR3 is 15 amino acids.

The rearrangement links TRBV28 to TRBJ1-5; 7 nucleotides match TRBD1. J was trimmed by 9 bases and V by 6 bases; bases with no gene match: 5. CDR3 length: 12 amino acids. Germline CDR1 and CDR2: MDHEN and SYDVKM. The CDR3 DNA reads TGTGCCAGCAGCTCACAGGGGCGGCCCCAGCATTTT. The encoded protein is CASSSQGRPQHF.

This chain links TRBV28 with TRBJ1-6; 7 positions agree with TRBD1. The CDR3 totals 14 residues. V shed 5 bases, J shed 9 bases, and the junction held 7 bases outside the gene matches. Germline-derived CDR1 and CDR2 are MDHEN and SYDVKM. The chain's CDR3 is CASSRQGGASPLHF. As DNA, the CDR3 is TGTGCCAGCAGTCGACAGGGAGGTGCTTCACCCCTCCACTTT. Full variable domain (remainder filled in from reference TRBV28 and TRBJ1-6): DVKVTQSSRYLVKRTGEKVFLECVQDMDHENMFWYRQDPGLGLRLIYFSYDVKMKEKGDIPEGYSVSREKKERFSLILESASTNQTSMYLCASSRQGGASPLHFGNGTRLTVT.

The chain uses TRBV2 and TRBJ1-5; the D gene is possibly TRBD1 (5 bases). Trimming cost V 1 base and J 7 bases, with 14 bases left between them. This CDR3 has 15 residues. Germline V gene lookup returns CDR1 SNHLY and CDR2 FYNNEI. CDR3 region: CASSEGRAGLQPQHF. Written as DNA, the CDR3 is TGTGCCAGCAGTGAAGGTCGGGCAGGGTTACAGCCCCAGCATTTT.

The V and J genes are TRBV15 and TRBJ2-7, with D uncertain. Germline CDR1 and CDR2: LNHNV and YYDKDF (reference sequence). CDR3 size: 15 residues. Trimming removed 0 bases from V and 3 bases from J, with 12 bases in between. The CDR3 loop reads CATSRDLGNHYEQYF. CDR3 in DNA: TGTGCCACCAGCAGAGATTTGGGCAACCACTACGAGCAGTACTTC.

This chain connects TRBV28 to TRBJ2-3; D might be TRBD2 (6 bases). The germline V gene has CDR1 MDHEN and CDR2 SYDVKM. V was pared by 7 bases and J by 7 bases, with 18 bases between. The CDR3 has 14 residues. CDR3: CASTNPTSPYTQYF. DNA for the CDR3: TGTGCCAGCACCAACCCGACTAGTCCCTATACGCAGTATTTT.